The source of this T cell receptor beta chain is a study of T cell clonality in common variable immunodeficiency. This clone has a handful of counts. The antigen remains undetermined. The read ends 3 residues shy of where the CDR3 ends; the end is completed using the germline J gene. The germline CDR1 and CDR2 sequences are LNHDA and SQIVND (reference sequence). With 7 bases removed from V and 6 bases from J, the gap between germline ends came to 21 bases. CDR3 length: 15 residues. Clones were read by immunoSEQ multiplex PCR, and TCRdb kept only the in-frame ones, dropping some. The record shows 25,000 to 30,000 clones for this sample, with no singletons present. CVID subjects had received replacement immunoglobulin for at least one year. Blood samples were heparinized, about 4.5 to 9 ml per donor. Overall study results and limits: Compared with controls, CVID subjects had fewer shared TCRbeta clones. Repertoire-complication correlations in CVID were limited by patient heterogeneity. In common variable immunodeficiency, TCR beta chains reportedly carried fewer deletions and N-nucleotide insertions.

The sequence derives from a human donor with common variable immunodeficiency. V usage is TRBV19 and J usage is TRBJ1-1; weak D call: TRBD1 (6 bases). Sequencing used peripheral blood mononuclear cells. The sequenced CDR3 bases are TGTGCCAGTAAAAGGGTTACTGGGGGCGAAGCTGAA. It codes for CASKRVTGGEAE. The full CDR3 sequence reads CASKRVTGGEAEAFF. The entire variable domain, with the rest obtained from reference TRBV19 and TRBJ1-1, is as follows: DGGITQSPKYLFRKEGQNVTLSCEQNLNHDAMYWYRQDPGQGLRLIYYSQIVNDFQKGDIAEGYSVSREKKESFPLTVTSAQKNPTAFYLCASKRVTGGEAEAFFGQGTRLTVV.